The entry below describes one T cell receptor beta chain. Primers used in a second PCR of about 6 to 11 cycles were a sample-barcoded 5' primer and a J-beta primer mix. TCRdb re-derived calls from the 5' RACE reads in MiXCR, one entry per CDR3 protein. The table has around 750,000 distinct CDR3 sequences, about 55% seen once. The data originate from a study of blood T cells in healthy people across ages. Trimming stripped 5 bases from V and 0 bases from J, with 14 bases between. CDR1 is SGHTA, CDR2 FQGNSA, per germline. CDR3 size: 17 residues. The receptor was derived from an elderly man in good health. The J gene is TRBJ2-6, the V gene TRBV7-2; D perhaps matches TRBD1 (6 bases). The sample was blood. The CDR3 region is CASSPGQTSSGANVLTF. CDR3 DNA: TGTGCCAGCAGCCCCGGACAGACTTCCTCTGGGGCCAACGTCCTGACTTTC. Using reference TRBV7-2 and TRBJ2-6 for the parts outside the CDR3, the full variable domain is GAGVSQSPSNKVTEKGKDVELRCDPISGHTALYWYRQSLGQGLEFLIYFQGNSAPDKSGLPSDRFSAERTGGSVSTLTIQRTQQEDSAVYLCASSPGQTSSGANVLTFGAGSRLTVL.